This T cell receptor (beta chain) is drawn from a study of T cell repertoires in cytomegalovirus infection. Across the whole study: Both CMV infection and a matching HLA type were indicated by public TCR beta signatures. Whole-study results and caveats: CMV-specific HLA-C-restricted TCR beta clonotypes dominated the ex vivo response.

The CDR3 length is 16 residues. Trimming cost V 3 bases and J 7 bases; bases outside gene matches: 10. Germline values: CDR1 MGHRA, CDR2 YSYEKL. In regard to this clonotype: Its antigen is still unknown.

One entry per CDR3 protein, called by TCRdb with MiXCR from the reads. The sample yields 100,000 to 120,000 distinct CDR3 sequences, 30% to 35% seen once. The material sequenced was CD8+ T cells from cultured PBMCs, taken from culture after CMV antigen stimulation. J is TRBJ2-1 and V is TRBV4-1; 9 bases line up with TRBD2. This TCR derives from a human donor in good health (CMV status not recorded). Some clones in this sample may be carry-over from other donors' samples. CDR3 sequence (DNA): TGCGCCAGCAGCCAGGGCCCGCGGGGGGGAACAAATGAGCAGTTCTTC. Amino acid sequence: CASSQGPRGGTNEQFF.